This T cell receptor beta chain was sequenced for a study of blood T cell repertoires in COVID-19. Germline CDR1 and CDR2: SNHLY and FYNNEI. There are 15 residues in the CDR3. V was clipped by 5 bases and J by 4 bases; unmatched bases: 8. Profiling relied on immunoSEQ multiplex PCR, and the TCRdb table lists in-frame clones only, not all of them. The repertoire has around 210,000 clones, over 70% of them found once; the top ten carry 5.5%. V gene TRBV2 combines with J gene TRBJ2-3, with 8 bases matching TRBD1. The source of this sequence is a woman aged 70-85 years with acute or convalescent COVID-19. The material sequenced was peripheral blood. CDR3: CASSLGSGGPDTQYF. DNA of the CDR3: TGTGCCAGCAGTCTAGGGTCAGGGGGCCCAGATACGCAGTATTTT.